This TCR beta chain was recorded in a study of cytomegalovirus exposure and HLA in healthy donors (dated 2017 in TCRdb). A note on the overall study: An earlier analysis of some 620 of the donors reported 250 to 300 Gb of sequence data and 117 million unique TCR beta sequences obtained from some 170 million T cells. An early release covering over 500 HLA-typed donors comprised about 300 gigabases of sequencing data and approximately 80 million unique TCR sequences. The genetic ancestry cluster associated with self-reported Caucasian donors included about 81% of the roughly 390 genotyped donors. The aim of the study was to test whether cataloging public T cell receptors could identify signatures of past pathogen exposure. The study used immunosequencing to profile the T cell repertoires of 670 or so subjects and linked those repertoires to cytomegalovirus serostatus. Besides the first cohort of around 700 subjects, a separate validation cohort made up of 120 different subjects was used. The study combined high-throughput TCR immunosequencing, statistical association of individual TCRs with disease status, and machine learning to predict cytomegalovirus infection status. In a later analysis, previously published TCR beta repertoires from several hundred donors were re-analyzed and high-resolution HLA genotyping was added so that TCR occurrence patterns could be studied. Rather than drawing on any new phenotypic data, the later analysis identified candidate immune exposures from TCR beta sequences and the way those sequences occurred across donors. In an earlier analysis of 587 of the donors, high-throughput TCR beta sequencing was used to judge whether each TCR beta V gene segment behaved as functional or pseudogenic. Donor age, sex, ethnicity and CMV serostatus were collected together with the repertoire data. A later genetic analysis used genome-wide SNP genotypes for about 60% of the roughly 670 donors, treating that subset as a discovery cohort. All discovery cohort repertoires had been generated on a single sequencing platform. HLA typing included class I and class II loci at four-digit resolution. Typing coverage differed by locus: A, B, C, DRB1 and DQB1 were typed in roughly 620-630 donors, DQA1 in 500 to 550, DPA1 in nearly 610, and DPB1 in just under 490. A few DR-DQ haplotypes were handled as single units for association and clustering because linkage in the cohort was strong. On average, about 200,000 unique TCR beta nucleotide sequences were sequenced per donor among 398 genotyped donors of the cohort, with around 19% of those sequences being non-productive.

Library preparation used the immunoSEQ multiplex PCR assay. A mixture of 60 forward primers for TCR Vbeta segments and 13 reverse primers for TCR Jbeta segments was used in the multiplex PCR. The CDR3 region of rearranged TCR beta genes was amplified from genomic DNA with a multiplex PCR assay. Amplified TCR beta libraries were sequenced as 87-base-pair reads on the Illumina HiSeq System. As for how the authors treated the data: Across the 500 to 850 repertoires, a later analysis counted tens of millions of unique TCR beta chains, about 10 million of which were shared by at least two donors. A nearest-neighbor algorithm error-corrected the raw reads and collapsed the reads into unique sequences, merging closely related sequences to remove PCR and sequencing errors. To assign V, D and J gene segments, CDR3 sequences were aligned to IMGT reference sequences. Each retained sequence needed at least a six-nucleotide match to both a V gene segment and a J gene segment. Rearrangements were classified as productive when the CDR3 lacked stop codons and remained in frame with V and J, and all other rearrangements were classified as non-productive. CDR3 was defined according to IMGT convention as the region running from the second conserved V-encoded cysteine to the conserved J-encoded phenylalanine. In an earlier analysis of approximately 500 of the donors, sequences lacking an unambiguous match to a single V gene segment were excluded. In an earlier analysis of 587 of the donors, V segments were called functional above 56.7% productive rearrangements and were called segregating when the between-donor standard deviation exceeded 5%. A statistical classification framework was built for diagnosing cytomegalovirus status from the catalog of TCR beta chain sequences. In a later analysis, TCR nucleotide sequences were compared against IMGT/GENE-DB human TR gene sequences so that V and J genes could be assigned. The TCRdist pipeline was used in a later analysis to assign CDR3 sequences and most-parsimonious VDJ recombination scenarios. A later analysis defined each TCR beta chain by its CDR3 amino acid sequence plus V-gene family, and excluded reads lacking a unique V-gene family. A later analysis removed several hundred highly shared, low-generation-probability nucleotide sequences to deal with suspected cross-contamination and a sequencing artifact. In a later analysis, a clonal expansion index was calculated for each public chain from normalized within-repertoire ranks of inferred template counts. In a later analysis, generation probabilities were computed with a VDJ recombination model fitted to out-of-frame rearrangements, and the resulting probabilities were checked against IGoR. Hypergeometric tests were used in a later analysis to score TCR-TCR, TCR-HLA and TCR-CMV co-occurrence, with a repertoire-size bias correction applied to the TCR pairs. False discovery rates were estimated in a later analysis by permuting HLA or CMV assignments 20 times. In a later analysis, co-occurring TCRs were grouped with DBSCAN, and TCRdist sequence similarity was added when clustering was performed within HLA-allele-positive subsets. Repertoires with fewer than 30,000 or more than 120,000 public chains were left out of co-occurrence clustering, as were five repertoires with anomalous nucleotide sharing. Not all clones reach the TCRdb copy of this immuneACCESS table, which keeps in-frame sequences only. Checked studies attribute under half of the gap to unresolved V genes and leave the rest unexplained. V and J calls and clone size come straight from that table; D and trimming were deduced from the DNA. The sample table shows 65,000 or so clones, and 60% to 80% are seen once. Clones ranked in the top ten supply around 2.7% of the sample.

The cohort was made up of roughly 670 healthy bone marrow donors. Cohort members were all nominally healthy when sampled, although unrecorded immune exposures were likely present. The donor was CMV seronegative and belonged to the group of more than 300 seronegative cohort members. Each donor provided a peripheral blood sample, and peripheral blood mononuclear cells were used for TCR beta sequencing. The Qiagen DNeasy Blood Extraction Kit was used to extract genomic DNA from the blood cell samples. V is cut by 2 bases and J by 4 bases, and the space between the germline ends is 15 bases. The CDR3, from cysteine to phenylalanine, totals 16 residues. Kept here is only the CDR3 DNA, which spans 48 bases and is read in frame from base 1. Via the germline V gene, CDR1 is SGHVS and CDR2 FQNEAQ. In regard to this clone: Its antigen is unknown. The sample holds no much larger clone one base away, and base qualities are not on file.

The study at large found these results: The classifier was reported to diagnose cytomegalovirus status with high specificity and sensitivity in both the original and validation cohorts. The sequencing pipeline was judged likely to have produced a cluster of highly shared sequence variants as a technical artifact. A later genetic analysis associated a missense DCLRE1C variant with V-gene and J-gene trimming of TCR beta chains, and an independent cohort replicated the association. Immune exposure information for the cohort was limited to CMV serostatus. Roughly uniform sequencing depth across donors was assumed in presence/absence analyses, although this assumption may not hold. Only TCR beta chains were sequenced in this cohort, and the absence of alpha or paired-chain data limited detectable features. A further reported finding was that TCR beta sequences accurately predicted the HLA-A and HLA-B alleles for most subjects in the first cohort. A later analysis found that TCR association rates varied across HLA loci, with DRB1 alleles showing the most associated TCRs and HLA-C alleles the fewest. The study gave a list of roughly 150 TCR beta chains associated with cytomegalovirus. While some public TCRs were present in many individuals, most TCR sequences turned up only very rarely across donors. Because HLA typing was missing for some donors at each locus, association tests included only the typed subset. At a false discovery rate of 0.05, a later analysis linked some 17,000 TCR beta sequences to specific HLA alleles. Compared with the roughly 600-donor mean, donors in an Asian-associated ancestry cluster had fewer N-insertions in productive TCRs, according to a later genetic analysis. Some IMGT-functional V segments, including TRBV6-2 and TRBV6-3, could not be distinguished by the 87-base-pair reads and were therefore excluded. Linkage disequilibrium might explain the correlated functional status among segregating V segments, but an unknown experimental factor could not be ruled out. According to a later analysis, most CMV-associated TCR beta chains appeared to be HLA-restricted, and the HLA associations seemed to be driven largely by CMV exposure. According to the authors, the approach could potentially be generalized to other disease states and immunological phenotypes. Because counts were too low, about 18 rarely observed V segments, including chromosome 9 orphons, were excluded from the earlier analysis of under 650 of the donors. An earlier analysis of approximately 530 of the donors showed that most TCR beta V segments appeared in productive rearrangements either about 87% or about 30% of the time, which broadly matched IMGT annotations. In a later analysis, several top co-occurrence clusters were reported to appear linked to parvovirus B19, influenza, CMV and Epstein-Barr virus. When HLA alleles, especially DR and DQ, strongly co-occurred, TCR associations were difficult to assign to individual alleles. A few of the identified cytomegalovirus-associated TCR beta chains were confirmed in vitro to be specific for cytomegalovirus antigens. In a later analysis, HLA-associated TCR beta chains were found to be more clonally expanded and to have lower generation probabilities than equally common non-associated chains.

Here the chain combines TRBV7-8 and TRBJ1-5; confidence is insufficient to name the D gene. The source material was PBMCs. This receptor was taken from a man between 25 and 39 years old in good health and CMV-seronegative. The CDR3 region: CASSLTSAGRNQPQHF. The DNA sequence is TGTGCCAGCAGCTTAACATCGGCAGGTCGAAATCAGCCCCAGCATTTT.